This T cell receptor beta chain comes out of a study of blood T cell repertoires in COVID-19 (dated by TCRdb to 2020 to 2022). Regarding the complete study: Samples covering the acute and convalescent phases of COVID-19 were provided by collaborators in the United States, Italy and Spain. The material from the prospective study consisted of cDNA or gDNA derived from T cells, B-cell-depleted T cells, or PBMCs. Deeply sampled blood TCRbeta repertoires from subjects exposed to, actively infected with, or recovered from COVID-19 were included in the dataset. A freely available public database, intended as a resource for researchers studying the immune response to SARS-CoV-2, is where the repertoires were released. Samples came from the ongoing ImmuneRACE study (first 160 participants) plus 1,254 subjects from 6 global collaborators. The sample metadata nearly always contained a de-identified subject ID, COVID-19 status, age in years and sex. HLA class I and class II types, where available, came from metadata supplied by the sample provider rather than from assay-based typing. The paper's findings and limits, for the study overall: The quantity of clinical and demographic metadata differed by source and by participant and was supplied without curation.

The immunoSEQ Assay, a bias-controlled multiplex PCR, was used to amplify TCRbeta CDR3 regions from genomic DNA. As for the authors' bioinformatics: The number of nucleated cells in each sample was estimated by amplification of reference gene primers within the assay. To quantify the absolute abundance of each unique TCRbeta CDR3 rearrangement, sequence reads were collapsed and filtered. For each sample, productive Simpson clonality was calculated as the square root of Simpson's diversity index over productive rearrangements. TCRdb carries this immuneACCESS record with in-frame sequences only. Its versions omit some clonotypes, under half of them owing to an unresolved V gene in the studies checked, with the rest unexplained. V and J calls and clone size are as listed in that table; D and trimming were resolved from the DNA. The sample table shows tens of thousands of clones, and 80% are seen once. Roughly 18% of the sample comes from the top ten.

Another Seattle source contributed samples from volunteer blood donors who had recovered from COVID-19. The collaborating institutions used their own protocols to collect whole blood in K2EDTA tubes. For TCRbeta analysis, collaborator samples were shipped as frozen whole blood, as isolated PBMCs, or as DNA extracted from either sample type. V is clipped by 10 bases and J by 6 bases, and the sequence between their germline boundaries is 13 bases long. Its CDR3 holds 12 amino acids, cysteine through phenylalanine. Of all the DNA, just the CDR3 is kept, 36 bases in frame from base 1. Via the germline V gene, CDR1 is SGHTS and CDR2 YDEGEE. Comments on this clone: Its antigen specificity is not known. Per-base qualities were not stored, and no clone one base away is much larger.

The TCR sequence derives from a man aged 65-85 years who had recovered from COVID-19. The rearrangement joined TRBV5-8 to TRBJ2-2; a tentative D call is TRBD2 (5 bases match). The sequencing sample was made of peripheral blood. This receptor carries the CDR3 CAPRTVSGELFF. The DNA sequence is TGTGCCCCACGGACTGTTTCCGGGGAGCTGTTTTTT.